Below are 10 T cell receptor beta chains sequenced from a single sample in a study of cytomegalovirus exposure and HLA in healthy donors. TCRdb keeps only in-frame clones here, not all; method: immunoSEQ multiplex PCR. The profile shows around 260,000 clones, roughly 91% of them singletons. The sequencing input was PBMCs. The receptors derive from a woman aged 25 to 45 in good health and CMV-seronegative.

The chain combines TRBV15 with TRBJ2-1; 9 bases fit TRBD2. After removal of 0 bases from V and 0 bases from J, the junction contained 6 bases not matched to a gene. The CDR3 is 18 residues long. Germline lookup yields CDR1 LNHNV and CDR2 YYDKDF (reference sequence). The CDR3 loop reads CATSREGTSSSSYNEQFF. The CDR3 DNA reads as TGTGCCACCAGCAGAGAGGGGACTAGCTCCAGCTCCTACAATGAGCAGTTCTTC.

Only one count was recorded for this clone. The J gene is TRBJ2-7, the V gene TRBV11-2; unclear D gene. The germline CDR1 and CDR2 sequences are SGHAT and FQNNGV. Trimming removed 0 bases at V and 7 bases at J, with 19 bases between. This CDR3 spans 16 amino acids. CDR3 protein: CASSLDRFYPDGEQYF. The CDR3 DNA reads TGTGCCAGCAGCTTAGATCGTTTCTATCCTGATGGAGAGCAGTACTTC.

This clone was counted a single time. The rearrangement joins TRBV27 to TRBJ1-5; 7 bases agree with TRBD1. The germline V gene has CDR1 MNHEY and CDR2 SMNVEV (reference sequence). J was trimmed by 7 bases and V by 6 bases; bases with no gene match: 6. This CDR3 is 13 amino acids long. CDR3 nucleotides: TGTGCCAGCAGCCGGGACAGAGGCCAGCCCCAGCATTTT. Protein: CASSRDRGQPQHF.

The genes are TRBV29-1 and TRBJ2-7, with D possibly TRBD1 on 5 matching bases. The CDR3 totals 13 residues. V lost 4 bases and J 2 bases, leaving 12 bases between the germline ends. Germline V gene sequence: CDR1 SQVTM, CDR2 ANQGSEA. The DNA for the CDR3 is TGCAGCGTTGTTCGCCAGGACACCTACGAGCAGTACTTC. It specifies CSVVRQDTYEQYF.

This clone occurred once. The chain links TRBV14 to TRBJ2-3; 10 nucleotides align to TRBD2. J gave up 4 bases and V 0 bases, and 7 bases lay outside the gene matches. This CDR3 contains 17 residues. Germline V gives CDR1 SGHDN, CDR2 FVKESK. CDR3 residues: CASSQERLAGVADTQYF. The CDR3 DNA is TGTGCCAGCAGCCAAGAGCGGCTAGCGGGAGTTGCAGATACGCAGTATTTT.

This clone was seen ten or more times. This chain connects TRBV6-1 to TRBJ1-2, with D perhaps matching TRBD1 (6 bases). Between the trimmed V and J ends, which lost 8 bases and 4 bases, there was a span of 14 bases. The CDR3 is made up of 13 amino acids. Germline values: CDR1 MNHNS, CDR2 SASEGT. The CDR3 DNA reads as TGTGCCAGCCCGGGACAAAATGTCTATGGCTACACCTTC. Translation: CASPGQNVYGYTF.

The chain joins TRBV27 to TRBJ2-7; D unresolved. This CDR3 spans 13 amino acids. V was clipped by 5 bases and J by 5 bases, with 13 bases between them. The V gene's germline CDR1 is MNHEY and CDR2 SMNVEV (reference sequence). CDR3 amino acids: CASSAGMLDEQYF. The CDR3 nucleotides are TGTGCCAGCAGTGCAGGTATGTTGGACGAGCAGTACTTC.

The chain combines TRBV7-3 with TRBJ2-1, with 12 bases fitting TRBD2. V lost 5 bases and J lost 5; bases outside the gene matches: 1. The germline gives CDR1 SGHTA, CDR2 FQGTGA. The CDR3 length is 14 residues. The DNA of the CDR3 is TGTGCCAGCAGCCCTAGCGGGGGGGACAATGAGCAGTTCTTC. As protein: CASSPSGGDNEQFF.

The CDR3 DNA is TGTGCCAGCTCACCACTGAGCGGGAGTTACAATGAGCAGTTCTTC. The encoded protein is CASSPLSGSYNEQFF. V gene TRBV18 combines with J gene TRBJ2-1; 8 nucleotides agree with TRBD2. From germline, CDR1 is KGHSH and CDR2 LQKENI. The V and J ends lost 1 base and 4 bases, in that order; junction bases with no gene match: 3. The CDR3 has 15 residues.

The CDR3 nucleotides read TGCGCCAGCACCTCCACAGGGAACGAGCAGTACTTC. It specifies CASTSTGNEQYF. The chain employs TRBV5-1 and TRBJ2-7; tentatively, D is TRBD1 (6 bases). CDR3 size: 12 residues. Germline V gene lookup returns CDR1 SGHRS and CDR2 YFSETQ. V gave up 6 bases and J gave up 5 bases, with 12 bases separating them.